This T cell receptor (beta chain) was sequenced for a study of blood T cell repertoires in COVID-19. Germline V gives CDR1 GTSNPN, CDR2 SVGIG (reference sequence). CDR3 length equals 13 residues. Trimming pared 2 bases from V and 3 bases from J, leaving 10 bases between. Using immunoSEQ multiplex PCR, the repertoire was profiled, and TCRdb retains in-frame clones only, with some absent. The sample carries about 260,000 clones, roughly 83% recorded once. The rearrangement links TRBV30 to TRBJ2-5, with no clear D. The TCR comes from a man aged 55 to 70 who had recovered from COVID-19. The sequenced sample consisted of peripheral blood. CDR3 sequence reads: CAWSRGSEETQYF. CDR3 in DNA: TGTGCCTGGAGTCGAGGATCCGAAGAGACCCAGTACTTC.